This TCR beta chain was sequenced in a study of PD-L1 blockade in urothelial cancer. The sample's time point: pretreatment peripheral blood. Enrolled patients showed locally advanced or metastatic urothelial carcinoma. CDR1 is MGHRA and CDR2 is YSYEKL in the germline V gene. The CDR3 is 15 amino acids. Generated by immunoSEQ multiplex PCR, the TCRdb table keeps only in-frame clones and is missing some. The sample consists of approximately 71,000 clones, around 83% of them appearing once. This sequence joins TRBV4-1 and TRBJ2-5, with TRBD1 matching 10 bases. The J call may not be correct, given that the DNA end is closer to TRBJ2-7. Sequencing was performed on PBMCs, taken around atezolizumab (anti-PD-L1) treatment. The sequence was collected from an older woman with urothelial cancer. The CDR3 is CASSQTGTGAYEQYF. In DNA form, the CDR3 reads TGCGCCAGCAGCCAAACCGGGACAGGGGCCTACGAGCAGTACTTC.